The 19 T cell receptor beta chains given below trace back to one sample, sequenced in a study of blood T cell repertoires in COVID-19. Profiled with immunoSEQ multiplex PCR; TCRdb holds only in-frame clones, not every one. This repertoire shows some 350,000 clones, roughly 89% found once; its top ten account for about 3.5%. Specimen: peripheral blood. These TCRs come from a young woman who had recovered from COVID-19.

V and J are TRBV9 and TRBJ2-1; TRBD2 matches at 10 bases. CDR1 is SGDLS and CDR2 is YYNGEE in the germline V gene. The CDR3 totals 18 residues. The V gene end was trimmed by 1 base and the J gene end by 8 bases; junction bases not matched to a gene: 15. CDR3 residues: CASSVSGRALGLRDEQFF. The CDR3 bases are TGTGCCAGCAGCGTAAGCGGGAGGGCCTTGGGTCTTCGGGATGAGCAGTTCTTC.

V gene TRBV5-6 combines with J gene TRBJ1-1, with a tentative D call TRBD1 (6 bases). In germline, CDR1 is SGHDT, CDR2 YYEEEE. The CDR3 contains 14 residues. V was pared by 4 bases and J by 3 bases, with 13 bases between. The CDR3 sequence: CASSGNREDTEAFF. The CDR3 DNA follows: TGTGCCAGCAGCGGAAACAGGGAAGACACTGAAGCTTTCTTT.

The chain employs TRBV25-1 and TRBJ2-1, with TRBD2 identical over 10 bases. The CDR3 spans 15 residues. CDR1 is MGHDK, CDR2 SYGVNS, per germline. With V trimmed by 5 bases and J by 5 bases, 6 bases remained unmatched. CDR3 residues: CASSSWTSGNNEQFF. CDR3 coding DNA: TGTGCCAGCAGTTCCTGGACTAGCGGAAACAATGAGCAGTTCTTC.

The chain is built from TRBV3-1 (or the pseudogene TRBV3-2) and TRBJ1-4; 7 bases match TRBD1. Germline-derived CDR1 and CDR2 are LGHDT and YNNKEL (reference sequence). V shed 6 bases, J shed 0 bases, and the junction held 4 bases outside the gene matches. The CDR3 runs 15 residues. CDR3 coding DNA: TGTGCCAGCAGACCCAGGGGGGCAACTAATGAAAAACTGTTTTTT. It yields the protein CASRPRGATNEKLFF.

The chain uses TRBV5-1 and TRBJ2-3; tentative D call: TRBD1 (6 bases). V was clipped by 5 bases and J by 2 bases, with 9 bases between them. Germline values: CDR1 SGHRS, CDR2 YFSETQ. The CDR3 length is 13 residues. In nucleotides, the CDR3 is TGCGCCAGCAGAAGGGACAACACAGATACGCAGTATTTT. Amino acid sequence: CASRRDNTDTQYF.

The V call is TRBV2, the J call TRBJ2-1; 9 nucleotides line up with TRBD2. The J segment lost 10 bases and the V segment lost 6 bases, leaving 16 bases of the junction unmatched. In germline, CDR1 is SNHLY, CDR2 FYNNEI. The CDR3 runs 16 residues. The CDR3 loop reads CASRVRASGTTHEQFF. In DNA form, the CDR3 reads TGTGCCAGCAGGGTCCGTGCTAGCGGGACAACCCACGAGCAGTTCTTC.

As concerns this clone: This CDR3 is also generated by other DNA sequences in the sample. V gene TRBV9 combines with J gene TRBJ1-1; D unclear. V lost 4 bases and J 1 base, leaving 11 bases between the germline ends. CDR3 length: 14 residues. CDR1 SGDLS and CDR2 YYNGEE come from the germline V gene. The CDR3 region is CASSPRRENTEAFF. The CDR3 nucleotides read TGTGCCAGCAGCCCTCGACGGGAGAACACTGAAGCTTTCTTT.

The chain uses TRBV4-3 and TRBJ2-3, with 9 bases that match TRBD2. The CDR3 sequence is 18 residues long. The germline CDR1 and CDR2 sequences are LGHNA and YSLEER. The J segment lost 0 bases and the V segment lost 1 base, leaving 8 bases of the junction unmatched. CDR3 sequence: CASSQVAGGGASTDTQYF. The DNA for the CDR3 is TGCGCCAGCAGCCAAGTCGCGGGAGGGGGAGCGAGCACAGATACGCAGTATTTT.

The chain couples TRBV23-1 to TRBJ1-5, with D perhaps matching TRBD1 (5 bases). TRBV23-1 is reported as an ORF; its role is uncertain. V lost 0 bases, J lost 3 bases, and 12 bases lay in between. There are 16 residues in the CDR3. The CDR3 spells CASSQSTDHHNQPQHF. In nucleotides, the CDR3 is TGCGCCAGCAGTCAATCGACAGACCACCACAATCAGCCCCAGCATTTT.

This clone occurred once. The genes are TRBV5-6 and TRBJ2-3; no definite D call. V was trimmed by 3 bases and J by 5 bases, leaving 16 bases between them. The CDR3 is 15 residues long. Per germline, CDR1 SGHDT and CDR2 YYEEEE. CDR3 coding DNA: TGTGCCAGCAGCTCCCGGTACCCGGAGAGAGATACGCAGTATTTT. Its protein is CASSSRYPERDTQYF.

The DNA of the CDR3 is TGTGCCAGCAGCTTAGCACAGGGGGCGGGCACTGAAGCTTTCTTT. Translation: CASSLAQGAGTEAFF. V usage is TRBV7-9 and J usage is TRBJ1-1; 9 nucleotides match TRBD1. V dropped 0 bases and J dropped 4; count of bases not matched to a gene: 3. The CDR3 sequence is 15 residues long. Germline V gene data show CDR1 as SEHNR and CDR2 as FQNEAQ (reference sequence).

V usage is TRBV19 and J usage is TRBJ2-1; D is possibly TRBD1 (5 bases). Trimming left V 6 bases short and J 4 bases short, with 13 bases between. This CDR3 contains 14 residues. The V gene's germline CDR1 is LNHDA and CDR2 SQIVND (reference sequence). The CDR3, as DNA: TGTGCCAGTAGGCCAAGGACACTGTACAATGAGCAGTTCTTC. Amino acid sequence: CASRPRTLYNEQFF.

Only one count was recorded for this clone. This sequence joins TRBV7-2 and TRBJ1-4; 7 bases match TRBD1. CDR1 and CDR2 from the germline V gene are SGHTA and FQGNSA. This CDR3 has 14 amino acids. V gave up 3 bases and J gave up 6 bases; unmatched junction bases: 4. The CDR3 DNA reads as TGTGCCAGCAGCTTCCGACAGGGCTATGAAAAACTGTTTTTT. Its protein is CASSFRQGYEKLFF.

With regard to this clone: This CDR3 is also generated by other DNA sequences in the sample. This chain uses TRBV7-9 with TRBJ2-3, with 11 bases aligning to TRBD2. The germline V gene has CDR1 SEHNR and CDR2 FQNEAQ (reference sequence). V was clipped by 3 bases and J by 3 bases; unmatched bases: 2. The CDR3 is 15 amino acids. As DNA, the CDR3 is TGTGCCAGCAGCTTTAGCGGGAGGGCAACAGATACGCAGTATTTT. Translating gives CASSFSGRATDTQYF.

The chain recombines TRBV6-2 or TRBV6-3 with TRBJ2-1; 9 nucleotides line up with TRBD1. From germline, CDR1 is MNHEY and CDR2 SVGEGT. The trim removed 0 bases at V and 9 bases at J, leaving 18 bases unmatched. This CDR3 has 19 amino acids. The CDR3 DNA is TGTGCCAGCAGTTACTCGCCGAGTTGGGTACAGGGGGCGTTAGCTGAGCAGTTCTTC. Its translation: CASSYSPSWVQGALAEQFF.

The V call is TRBV18, the J call TRBJ2-2; 7 bases align to TRBD2. Trimming took 3 bases from V and 2 from J; bases not matched to a gene: 15. Germline CDR1 KGHSH, CDR2 LQKENI. The CDR3 loop spans 19 amino acids. The CDR3 sequence is CASSPPFSWLAANTGELFF. As DNA, the CDR3 is TGTGCCAGCTCACCTCCCTTTTCTTGGCTAGCGGCTAACACCGGGGAGCTGTTTTTT.

V is TRBV18 and J is TRBJ2-7; possible D gene TRBD1, 6 bases. V shed 5 bases and J shed 7 bases, with 18 bases lying between them. Germline loops: CDR1 KGHSH, CDR2 LQKENI. The CDR3 extends over 14 amino acids. CDR3 nucleotides: TGTGCCAGCTCAGCGTCGAGGTCCCAGGGGGAGCAGTACGTC. It yields the protein CASSASRSQGEQYV.

J is TRBJ2-3 and V is TRBV2; D is perhaps TRBD2 (6 bases). The germline gives CDR1 SNHLY, CDR2 FYNNEI. CDR3 length equals 13 residues. V was shortened by 6 bases and J by 5 bases, with 12 bases between the two germline ends. The CDR3 reads CASRGTYKDTQYF. The CDR3 nucleotides read TGTGCCAGCAGAGGGACTTATAAAGATACGCAGTATTTT.

The table lists this clone with a few counts. The chain couples TRBV18 to TRBJ1-3, with D perhaps TRBD1 (5 bases). Germline V gene sequence: CDR1 KGHSH, CDR2 LQKENI. The germline V and J ends were trimmed by 0 bases and 4 bases, with 13 bases remaining between them. The CDR3 consists of 16 residues. CDR3 sequence reads: CASSPPAGRVGNTIYF. The CDR3 DNA follows: TGTGCCAGCTCACCACCGGCAGGGCGTGTCGGAAACACCATATATTTT.